This is a list of T cell receptor beta chains from one sample in a study of control samples from healthy donors and cancer patients. Profiled with immunoSEQ multiplex PCR; TCRdb holds only in-frame clones, not every one. The table includes roughly 140,000 clones, 93% detected once. Sequencing was carried out using blood. Receptors originate from a man aged 45-60 years in good health. Both conserved end residues are trimmed from each CDR3. Fields, in order: D gene, J gene, V gene, CDR3 protein. D genes are given only for firm matches.

d_gene: .; j_gene: TRBJ1-5; v_gene: TRBV7-9; CDR3aa: ASSLMGVNQPQH
d_gene: TRBD1; j_gene: TRBJ1-6; v_gene: TRBV28; CDR3aa: ASGAWGQGNSPLH
d_gene: .; j_gene: TRBJ1-2; v_gene: TRBV15; CDR3aa: ATSSRDGDYGYT
d_gene: .; j_gene: TRBJ2-7; v_gene: TRBV5-1; CDR3aa: ASSLPADEQY
d_gene: TRBD2; j_gene: TRBJ2-7; v_gene: TRBV5-1; CDR3aa: ASSLETSGSYEQY
d_gene: TRBD2; j_gene: TRBJ2-2; v_gene: TRBV4-1; CDR3aa: ASSQDPAGGSGELF
d_gene: TRBD1; j_gene: TRBJ2-2; v_gene: TRBV5-1; CDR3aa: ASSKGQGNTGELF
d_gene: .; j_gene: TRBJ2-5; v_gene: TRBV7-2; CDR3aa: ASSIRDSGTQY
d_gene: .; j_gene: TRBJ1-1; v_gene: TRBV19; CDR3aa: ASSRQTNTEAF
d_gene: .; j_gene: TRBJ1-5; v_gene: TRBV30; CDR3aa: AWRARGGADRPQH
d_gene: .; j_gene: TRBJ1-1; v_gene: TRBV3-1/TRBV3-2; CDR3aa: ASSQWGLNTEAF
d_gene: TRBD2; j_gene: TRBJ2-5; v_gene: TRBV27; CDR3aa: STAGVGETQY
d_gene: .; j_gene: TRBJ1-2; v_gene: TRBV29-1; CDR3aa: SVERSTVDYGYT
d_gene: TRBD1; j_gene: TRBJ2-1; v_gene: TRBV11-1; CDR3aa: ASSWDSYNEQF
d_gene: .; j_gene: TRBJ2-7; v_gene: TRBV3-1/TRBV3-2; CDR3aa: ASSQTRTSYEQY
d_gene: TRBD2; j_gene: TRBJ2-3; v_gene: TRBV5-4; CDR3aa: ASRPSGGLDTQY
d_gene: .; j_gene: TRBJ1-2; v_gene: TRBV20-1; CDR3aa: SASRLDRGLYT
d_gene: .; j_gene: TRBJ2-3; v_gene: TRBV20-1; CDR3aa: SAREADTQY
d_gene: .; j_gene: TRBJ1-6; v_gene: TRBV30; CDR3aa: AWSPSNSYNSPLH
d_gene: .; j_gene: TRBJ1-1; v_gene: TRBV25-1; CDR3aa: ASSEGSGAF
d_gene: .; j_gene: TRBJ1-5; v_gene: TRBV2; CDR3aa: ASRAGPNSNQPQH
d_gene: TRBD2; j_gene: TRBJ2-5; v_gene: TRBV5-1; CDR3aa: ASSFRTSEETQY
d_gene: .; j_gene: TRBJ2-7; v_gene: TRBV15; CDR3aa: ATSRDRSVYEQY
d_gene: TRBD2; j_gene: TRBJ2-3; v_gene: TRBV6-1; CDR3aa: ASSELAGYSTDTQY
d_gene: TRBD1; j_gene: TRBJ1-1; v_gene: TRBV12-3/TRBV12-4; CDR3aa: ASSWRTGSEAF
d_gene: TRBD2; j_gene: TRBJ2-1; v_gene: TRBV5-5; CDR3aa: ASSGGAGAEQF
d_gene: TRBD1; j_gene: TRBJ1-3; v_gene: TRBV18; CDR3aa: ASSPSQGVPGNTIY
d_gene: .; j_gene: TRBJ1-4; v_gene: TRBV5-4; CDR3aa: ASSSPGDEKLF
d_gene: TRBD1; j_gene: TRBJ2-7; v_gene: TRBV2; CDR3aa: ASRYRGEQY
d_gene: TRBD2; j_gene: TRBJ2-1; v_gene: TRBV18; CDR3aa: ASSPRTSGTSVNEQF
d_gene: .; j_gene: TRBJ1-6; v_gene: TRBV10-3; CDR3aa: AIRGGGTNSPLH
d_gene: .; j_gene: TRBJ2-3; v_gene: TRBV21-1; CDR3aa: ASSKMGTGTFTDTQY
d_gene: .; j_gene: TRBJ2-1; v_gene: TRBV21-1; CDR3aa: ASSLDKGDRGRFEQF
d_gene: TRBD1; j_gene: TRBJ1-3; v_gene: TRBV7-2; CDR3aa: ASSLGGQGAGNTIY
d_gene: .; j_gene: TRBJ1-5; v_gene: TRBV24-1; CDR3aa: ATSNTGGGNQPQH
d_gene: .; j_gene: TRBJ2-1; v_gene: TRBV4-1; CDR3aa: ASSQDRVAPYNEQF
d_gene: .; j_gene: TRBJ1-2; v_gene: TRBV25-1; CDR3aa: ASRGNYGYT
d_gene: .; j_gene: TRBJ1-4; v_gene: TRBV19; CDR3aa: ASSPTAGTTNEKLF
d_gene: .; j_gene: TRBJ2-2; v_gene: TRBV19; CDR3aa: ASSRRGEVQHRGELF
d_gene: TRBD1; j_gene: TRBJ1-1; v_gene: TRBV28; CDR3aa: ASSSQGAGNTEAF
d_gene: .; j_gene: TRBJ1-6; v_gene: TRBV6-5; CDR3aa: ASRDGGNSPLH
d_gene: .; j_gene: TRBJ2-7; v_gene: TRBV5-6; CDR3aa: ASRRGSEQY